This T cell receptor (beta chain) was recovered during a study of OX40 agonist ivuxolimab in advanced cancers. Clones were sequenced by immunoSEQ multiplex PCR, and TCRdb holds only the in-frame ones, with some missing. The sample carries about 28,000 clones, approximately 84% recorded once. The CDR3 totals 16 residues. CDR1 and CDR2 (germline): SGDLS, YYNGEE. Trimming removed 0 bases at V and 2 bases at J, with 12 bases between. This chain links TRBV9 with TRBJ2-1; D possibly corresponds to TRBD2 (6 bases). The sequence was collected from an adult with an advanced solid tumor such as melanoma, head and neck, liver or kidney cancer. Specimen: CD4+ or CD8+ T cells sorted from blood, collected in a trial of the OX40 agonist ivuxolimab. The CDR3 DNA is TGTGCCAGCAGCGTAGGTGGCGGGGACGCCTACAATGAGCAGTTCTTC. Its protein product is CASSVGGGDAYNEQFF.